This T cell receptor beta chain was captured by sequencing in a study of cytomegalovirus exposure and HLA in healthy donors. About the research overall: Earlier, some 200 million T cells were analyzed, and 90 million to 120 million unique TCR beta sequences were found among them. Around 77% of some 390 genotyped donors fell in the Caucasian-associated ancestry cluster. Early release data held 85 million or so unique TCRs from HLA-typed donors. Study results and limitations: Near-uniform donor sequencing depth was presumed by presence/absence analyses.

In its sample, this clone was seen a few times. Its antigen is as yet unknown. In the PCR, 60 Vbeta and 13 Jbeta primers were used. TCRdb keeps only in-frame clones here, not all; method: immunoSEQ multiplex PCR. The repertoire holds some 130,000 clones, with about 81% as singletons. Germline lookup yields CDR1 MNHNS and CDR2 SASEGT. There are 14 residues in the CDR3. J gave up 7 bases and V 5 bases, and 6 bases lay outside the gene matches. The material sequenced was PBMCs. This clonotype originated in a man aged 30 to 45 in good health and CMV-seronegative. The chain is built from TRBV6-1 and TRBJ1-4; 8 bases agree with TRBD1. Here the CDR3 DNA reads TGTGCCAGCAGTCCAGGGGGCAAAGGTGAAAAACTGTTTTTT. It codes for CASSPGGKGEKLFF.